The T cell receptor (beta chain) described here comes from a study of T-cell reconstitution after alpha-beta-depleted transplantation in children. As it was prepared, the TCRbeta library received unique molecular identifiers. TCRdb analysed the PCR reads with MiXCR anew, one entry per CDR3 protein. This table has 490,000 or so distinct CDR3 sequences, roughly a tenth appearing once. This CDR3 spans 12 amino acids. Germline CDR1 reads SEHNR; CDR2 reads FQNEAQ (reference sequence). Trimming cost V 3 bases and J 6 bases, with 8 bases left between them. This clonotype appeared many times. The sequence was collected from a child aged 2-15 years with inherited bone marrow failure, due to receive a stem cell transplant. The chain carries TRBV7-9 and TRBJ1-1; no reliable D call. The specimen was PBMCs, collected before TCRalphabeta/CD19-depleted stem cell transplant. The CDR3 region is CASSFSRAEAFF. The DNA for the CDR3 is TGTGCCAGCAGCTTTTCGCGGGCTGAAGCTTTCTTT. Combining the CDR3 with reference TRBV7-9 and TRBJ1-1 gives the whole variable domain DTGVSQNPRHKITKRGQNVTFRCDPISEHNRLYWYRQTLGQGPEFLTYFQNEAQLEKSRLLSDRFSAERPKGSFSTLEIQRTEQGDSAMYLCASSFSRAEAFFGQGTRLTVV.